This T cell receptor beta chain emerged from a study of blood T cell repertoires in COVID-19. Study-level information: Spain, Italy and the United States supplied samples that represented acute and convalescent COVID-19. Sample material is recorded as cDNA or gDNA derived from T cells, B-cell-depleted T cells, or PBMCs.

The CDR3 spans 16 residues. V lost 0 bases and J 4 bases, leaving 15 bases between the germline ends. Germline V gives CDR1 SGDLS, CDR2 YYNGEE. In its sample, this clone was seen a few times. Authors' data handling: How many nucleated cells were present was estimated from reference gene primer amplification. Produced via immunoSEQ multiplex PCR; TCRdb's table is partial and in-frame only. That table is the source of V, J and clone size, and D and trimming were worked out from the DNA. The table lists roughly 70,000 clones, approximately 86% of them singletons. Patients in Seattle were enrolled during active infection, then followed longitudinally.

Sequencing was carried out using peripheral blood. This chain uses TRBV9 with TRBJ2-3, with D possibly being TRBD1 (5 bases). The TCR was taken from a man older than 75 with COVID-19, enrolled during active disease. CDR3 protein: CASSVEGHSRADTQYF. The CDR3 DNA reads TGTGCCAGCAGCGTAGAAGGACACTCCCGTGCAGATACGCAGTATTTT. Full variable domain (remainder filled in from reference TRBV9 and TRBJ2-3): DSGVTQTPKHLITATGQRVTLRCSPRSGDLSVYWYQQSLDQGLQFLIQYYNGEERAKGNILERFSAQQFPDLHSELNLSSLELGDSALYFCASSVEGHSRADTQYFGPGTRLTVL.